This TCR beta chain originates from a study of identical twins. Healthy Caucasians, and only they, were the donors. The CDR3 covers 21 residues. Germline-derived CDR1 and CDR2 are MDHEN and SYDVKM. The V end was cut by 1 base, the J end by 2 bases, with 30 bases between. MiXCR, run by TCRdb on the 5' RACE reads, gives a single entry per CDR3 protein. The profile covers a few hundred thousand distinct CDR3 sequences, with over 8.5% appearing a single time and more than 2.5% taken by the ten largest. This clonotype was counted at least ten times. These data were also filed under a second study, of yellow fever vaccine responses in identical twins.

The source of this sequence is a woman aged 18 to 35 in good health. The genes are TRBV28 and TRBJ2-7, with D possibly being TRBD1 (5 bases). Material: PBMCs. This CDR3 is CASSLSVLDGARVDLTYEQYF. The CDR3, as DNA: TGTGCCAGCAGTTTATCGGTTTTGGATGGGGCAAGAGTAGACTTAACCTACGAGCAGTACTTC.